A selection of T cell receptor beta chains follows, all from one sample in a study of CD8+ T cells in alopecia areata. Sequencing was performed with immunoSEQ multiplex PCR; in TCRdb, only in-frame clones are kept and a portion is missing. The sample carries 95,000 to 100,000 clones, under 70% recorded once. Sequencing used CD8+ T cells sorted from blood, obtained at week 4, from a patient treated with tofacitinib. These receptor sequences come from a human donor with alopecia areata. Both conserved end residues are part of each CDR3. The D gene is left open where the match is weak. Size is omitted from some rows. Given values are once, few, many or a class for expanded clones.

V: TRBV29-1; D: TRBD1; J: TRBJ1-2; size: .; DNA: TGCAGCGTTCCGGGACAGGGGGGTGGCTACACCTTC; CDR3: CSVPGQGGGYTF
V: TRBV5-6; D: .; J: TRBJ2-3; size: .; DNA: TGTGCCAGCAGCTGGGCCAGCCCTAGCACAGATACGCAGTATTTT; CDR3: CASSWASPSTDTQYF
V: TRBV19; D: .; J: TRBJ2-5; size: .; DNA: TGTGCCAGTAGTACGACCCAGGGACTTGCAGAGACCCAGTACTTC; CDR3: CASSTTQGLAETQYF
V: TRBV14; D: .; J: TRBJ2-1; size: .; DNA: TGTGCCAGCAGCCTGCCGGGCGGGTACAATGAGCAGTTCTTC; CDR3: CASSLPGGYNEQFF
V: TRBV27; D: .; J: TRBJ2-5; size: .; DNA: TGTGCCAGCAGTTTAACGTTGTCGCTTTCCCAAGAGACCCAGTACTTC; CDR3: CASSLTLSLSQETQYF
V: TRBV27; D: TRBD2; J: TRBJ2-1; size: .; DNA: TGTGCCAGCAGTTTACTAGCCGGGGAGGGCCCTAATGAGCAGTTCTTC; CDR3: CASSLLAGEGPNEQFF
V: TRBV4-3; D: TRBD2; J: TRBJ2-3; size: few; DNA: TGCGCCAGCAGCCAAGATCGACTAGCGGGACCCACAGATACGCAGTATTTT; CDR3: CASSQDRLAGPTDTQYF
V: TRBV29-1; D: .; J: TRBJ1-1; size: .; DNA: TGCAGCGTTGAAGATGCTATTTGGACAATGAACACTGAAGCTTTCTTT; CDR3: CSVEDAIWTMNTEAFF
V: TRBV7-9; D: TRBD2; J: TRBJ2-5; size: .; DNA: TGTGCCAGCAGCCCTAGCGGGGGCTACCAAGAGACCCAGTACTTC; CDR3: CASSPSGGYQETQYF
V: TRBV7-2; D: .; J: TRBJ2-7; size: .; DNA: TGTGCCAGCAGCTTAGGGCGGCAGCGGGCCCTCTACGAGCAGTACTTC; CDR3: CASSLGRQRALYEQYF
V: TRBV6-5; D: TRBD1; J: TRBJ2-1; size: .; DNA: TGTGCCAGCAGTCCCGGGACAGGGCCTAGCAATGAGCAGTTCTTC; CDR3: CASSPGTGPSNEQFF
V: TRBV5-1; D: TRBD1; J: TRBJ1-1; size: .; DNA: TGCGCCAGCAGCCGGTCGGACAGGGGGCTAATCCCAGAGGCTGAAGCTTTCTTT; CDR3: CASSRSDRGLIPEAEAFF
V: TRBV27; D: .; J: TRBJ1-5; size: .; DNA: TGTGCCAGCAGCCCGGGGAATCAGCCCCAGCATTTT; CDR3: CASSPGNQPQHF
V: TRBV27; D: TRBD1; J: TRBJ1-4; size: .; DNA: TGTGCCAGCAGTCTATACAGGGGGCAAGGGGAAAAACTGTTTTTT; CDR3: CASSLYRGQGEKLFF
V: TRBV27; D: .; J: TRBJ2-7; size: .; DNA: TGTGCCAGCAGTTTGGGAGTGCCCGAGGGCGAGCAGTACTTC; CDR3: CASSLGVPEGEQYF
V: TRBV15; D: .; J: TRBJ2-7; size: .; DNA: TGTGCCACCAGCAGTCCGAGCCGGACTCAGACCTACGAGCAGTACTTC; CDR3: CATSSPSRTQTYEQYF
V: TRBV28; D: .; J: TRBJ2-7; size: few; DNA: TGTGCCAGCAGTCTCGGAAACGAGCAGTACTTC; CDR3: CASSLGNEQYF
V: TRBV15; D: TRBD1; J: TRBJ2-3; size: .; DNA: TGTGCCACCAGTCCGGGACAGGGAACAGATACGCAGTATTTT; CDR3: CATSPGQGTDTQYF
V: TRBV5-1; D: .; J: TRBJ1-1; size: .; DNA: TGCGCCAGCAGGGGGATCGTAGGGGAGACGAACACTGAAGCTTTCTTT; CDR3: CASRGIVGETNTEAFF
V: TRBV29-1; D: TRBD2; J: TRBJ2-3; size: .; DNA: TGCAGCGTTGAAGATATAGAGACTAGCCCCACAGATACGCAGTATTTT; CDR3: CSVEDIETSPTDTQYF
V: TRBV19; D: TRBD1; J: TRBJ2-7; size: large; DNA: TGTGCCAGTCAGGGGGACTACGAGCAGTACTTC; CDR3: CASQGDYEQYF
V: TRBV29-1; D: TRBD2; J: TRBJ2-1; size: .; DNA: TGCAGCGTAGACGGACTAGCGGATTACAATGAGCAGTTCTTC; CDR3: CSVDGLADYNEQFF
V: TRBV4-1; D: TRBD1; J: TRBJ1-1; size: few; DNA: TGCGCCAGCAGCCAAACTGAGGGGGCAAACACTGAAGCTTTCTTT; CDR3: CASSQTEGANTEAFF
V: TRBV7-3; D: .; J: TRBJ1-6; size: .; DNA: TGTGCCAGCAGCTTAGGAAGCAGCTATTCACCCCTCCACTTT; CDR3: CASSLGSSYSPLHF
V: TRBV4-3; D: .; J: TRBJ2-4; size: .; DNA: TGCGCCAGCAGCCAAGATAGTATAGGGGGAGGGATCGAAAACATTCAGTACTTC; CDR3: CASSQDSIGGGIENIQYF
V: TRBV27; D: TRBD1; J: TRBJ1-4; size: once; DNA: TGTGCCAGCAGTCGGGACAGGGGGGATGAAAAACTGTTTTTT; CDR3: CASSRDRGDEKLFF
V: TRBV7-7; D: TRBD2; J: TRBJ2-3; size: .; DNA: TGTGCCAGCAGCTTCGGGGGGAGCACAGATACGCAGTATTTT; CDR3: CASSFGGSTDTQYF
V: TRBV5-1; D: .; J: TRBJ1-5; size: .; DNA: TGCGCCAGCAGCTTGTGGGGGGCAAGCAATCAGCCCCAGCATTTT; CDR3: CASSLWGASNQPQHF
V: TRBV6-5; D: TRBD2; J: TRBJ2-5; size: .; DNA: TGTGCCAGCAGGGTGGCGGGAGGGGAGACCCAGTACTTC; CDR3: CASRVAGGETQYF
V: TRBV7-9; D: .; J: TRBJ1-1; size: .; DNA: TGTGCCAGCAGCTCCCCAGTGAACACTGAAGCTTTCTTT; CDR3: CASSSPVNTEAFF
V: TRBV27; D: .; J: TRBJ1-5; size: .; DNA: TGTGCCAGCAGTTTAGGAGGGTCCAAACAGCCCCAGCATTTT; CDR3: CASSLGGSKQPQHF
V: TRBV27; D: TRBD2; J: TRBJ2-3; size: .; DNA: TGTGCCAGCAGTTTGCGGGAGGGCCTCACAGATACGCAGTATTTT; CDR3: CASSLREGLTDTQYF
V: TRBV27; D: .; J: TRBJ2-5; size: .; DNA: TGTGCCACAAGACAGGCCCTAGGAGAGACCCAGTACTTC; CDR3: CATRQALGETQYF
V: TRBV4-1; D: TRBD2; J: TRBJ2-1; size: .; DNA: TGCGCCAGCAGCCACTTTCCCGGACTAGCGGGTGGAGGCAATGAGCAGTTCTTC; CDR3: CASSHFPGLAGGGNEQFF
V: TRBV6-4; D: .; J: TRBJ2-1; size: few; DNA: TGTGCCAGCAGTGATCGAGCGAACAATGAGCAGTTCTTC; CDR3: CASSDRANNEQFF
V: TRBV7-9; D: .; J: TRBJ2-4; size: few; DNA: TGTGCCAGCAGCGACGGGCGGACGCGAGCCAAAAACATTCAGTACTTC; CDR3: CASSDGRTRAKNIQYF
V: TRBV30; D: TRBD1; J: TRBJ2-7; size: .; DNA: TGTGCCTGGAGTCCTCCCAGACAGGGGGCCTACGAGCAGTACTTC; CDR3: CAWSPPRQGAYEQYF
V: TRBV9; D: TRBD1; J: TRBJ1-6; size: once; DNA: TGTGCCAGCAGCACTAGGGACAGACTCTTCTATAATTCACCCCTCCACTTT; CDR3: CASSTRDRLFYNSPLHF
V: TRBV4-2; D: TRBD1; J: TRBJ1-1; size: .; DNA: TGTGCCAGCAGCCAAGGAGGGACAGGGGGCACTGAAGCTTTCTTT; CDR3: CASSQGGTGGTEAFF
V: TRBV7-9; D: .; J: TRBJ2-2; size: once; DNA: TGTGCCAGCAGCCTGGGTGCGAACACCGGGGAGCTGTTTTTT; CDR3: CASSLGANTGELFF
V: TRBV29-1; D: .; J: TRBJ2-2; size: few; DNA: TGCAGCGTTGAAGTACAGCCTCGCGGGGAGCTGTTTTTT; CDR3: CSVEVQPRGELFF
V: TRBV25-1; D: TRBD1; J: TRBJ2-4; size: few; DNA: TGTGCCAGCAGTTATGGGGGACAGCAGTACTTC; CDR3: CASSYGGQQYF
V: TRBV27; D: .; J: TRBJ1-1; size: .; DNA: TGTGCCAGCAGTCTAGCGGGACGGTACACTGAAGCTTTCTTT; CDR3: CASSLAGRYTEAFF
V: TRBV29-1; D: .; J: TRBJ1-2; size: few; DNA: TGCAGCGTCGCAACCGGGACGGAGGGGGATGGCTACACCTTC; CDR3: CSVATGTEGDGYTF
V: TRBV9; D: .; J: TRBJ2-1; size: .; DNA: TGTGCCAGCAGCGTAGTGGTAAGCTCCTACAATGAGCAGTTCTTC; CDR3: CASSVVVSSYNEQFF
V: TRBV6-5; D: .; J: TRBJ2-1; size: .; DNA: TGTGCCAGCAGTTACTCCGGAATAGAGCAGTTCTTC; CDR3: CASSYSGIEQFF
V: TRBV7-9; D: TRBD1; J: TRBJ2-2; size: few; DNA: TGTGCCAGCAGCGCCCACAGGGGGACGAACACCGGGGAGCTGTTTTTT; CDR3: CASSAHRGTNTGELFF
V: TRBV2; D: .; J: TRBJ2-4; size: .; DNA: TGTGCCAGCAGTGAGGGATCAGCCAAAAACATTCAGTACTTC; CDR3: CASSEGSAKNIQYF